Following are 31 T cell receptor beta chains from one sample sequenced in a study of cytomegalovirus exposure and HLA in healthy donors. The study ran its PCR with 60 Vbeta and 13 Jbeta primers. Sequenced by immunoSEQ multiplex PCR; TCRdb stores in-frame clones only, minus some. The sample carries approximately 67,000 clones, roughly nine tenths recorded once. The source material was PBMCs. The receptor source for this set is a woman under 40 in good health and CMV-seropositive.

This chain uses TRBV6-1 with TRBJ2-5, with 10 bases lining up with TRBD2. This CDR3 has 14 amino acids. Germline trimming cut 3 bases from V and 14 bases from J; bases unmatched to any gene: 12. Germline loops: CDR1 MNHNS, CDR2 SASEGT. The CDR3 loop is CASSETTGTSVGYF. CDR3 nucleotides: TGTGCCAGCAGTGAGACGACCGGGACTAGCGTCGGTTACTTC.

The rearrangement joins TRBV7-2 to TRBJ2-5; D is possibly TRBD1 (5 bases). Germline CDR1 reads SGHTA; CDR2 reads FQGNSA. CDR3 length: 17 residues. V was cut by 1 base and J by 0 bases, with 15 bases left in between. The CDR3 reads CASSLEGRVSYQETQYF. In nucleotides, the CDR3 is TGTGCCAGCAGCTTAGAGGGGCGTGTCAGTTACCAAGAGACCCAGTACTTC. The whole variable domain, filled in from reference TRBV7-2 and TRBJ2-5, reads GAGVSQSPSNKVTEKGKDVELRCDPISGHTALYWYRQSLGQGLEFLIYFQGNSAPDKSGLPSDRFSAERTGGSVSTLTIQRTQQEDSAVYLCASSLEGRVSYQETQYFGPGTRLLVL.

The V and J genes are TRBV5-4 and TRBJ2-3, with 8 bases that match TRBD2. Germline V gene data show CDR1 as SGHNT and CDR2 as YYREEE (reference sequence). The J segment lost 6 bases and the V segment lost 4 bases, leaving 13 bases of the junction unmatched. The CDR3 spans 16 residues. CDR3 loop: CASSHPPGTRLDTQYF. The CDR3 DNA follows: TGTGCCAGCAGCCACCCCCCCGGGACTAGATTGGATACGCAGTATTTT.

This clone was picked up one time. CDR3: CASSLAGDSGYTF. DNA of the CDR3: TGTGCCAGCAGCTTGGCAGGGGATAGTGGCTACACCTTC. The rearrangement uses TRBV7-8 and TRBJ1-2; TRBD1 might be the D (6 bases). The CDR3 totals 13 residues. The V end lost 3 bases, the J end lost 7 bases, and 12 bases lay between the germline ends. CDR1 and CDR2 (germline): SGHVS, FQNEAQ.

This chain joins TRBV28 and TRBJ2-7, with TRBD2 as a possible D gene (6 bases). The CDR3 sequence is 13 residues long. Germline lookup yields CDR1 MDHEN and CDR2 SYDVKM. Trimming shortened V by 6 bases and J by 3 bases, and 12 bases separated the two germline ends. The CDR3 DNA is TGTGCCAGCAGCCGCGGGACTTTCTACGAGCAGTACTTC. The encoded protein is CASSRGTFYEQYF.

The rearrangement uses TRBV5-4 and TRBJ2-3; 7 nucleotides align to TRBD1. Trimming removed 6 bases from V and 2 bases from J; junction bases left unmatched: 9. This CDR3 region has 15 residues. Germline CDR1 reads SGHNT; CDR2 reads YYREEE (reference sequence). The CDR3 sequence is CASTTGDTFTDTQYF. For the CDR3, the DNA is TGTGCCAGCACTACAGGGGACACATTCACAGATACGCAGTATTTT.

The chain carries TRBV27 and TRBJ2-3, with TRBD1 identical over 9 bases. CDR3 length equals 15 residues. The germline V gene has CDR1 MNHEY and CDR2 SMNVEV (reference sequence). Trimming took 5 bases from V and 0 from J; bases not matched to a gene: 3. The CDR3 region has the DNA TGTGCCAGCAGTCCACAGGGGGCTAGCACAGATACGCAGTATTTT. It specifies CASSPQGASTDTQYF.

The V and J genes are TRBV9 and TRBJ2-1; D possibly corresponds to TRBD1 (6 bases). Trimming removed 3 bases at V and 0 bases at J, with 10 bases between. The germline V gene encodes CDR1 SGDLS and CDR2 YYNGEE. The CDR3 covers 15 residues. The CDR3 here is CASSGQDSSYNEQFF. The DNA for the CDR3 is TGTGCCAGCAGCGGACAGGACAGCTCCTACAATGAGCAGTTCTTC. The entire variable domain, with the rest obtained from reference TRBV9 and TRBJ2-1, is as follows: DSGVTQTPKHLITATGQRVTLRCSPRSGDLSVYWYQQSLDQGLQFLIQYYNGEERAKGNILERFSAQQFPDLHSELNLSSLELGDSALYFCASSGQDSSYNEQFFGPGTRLTVL.

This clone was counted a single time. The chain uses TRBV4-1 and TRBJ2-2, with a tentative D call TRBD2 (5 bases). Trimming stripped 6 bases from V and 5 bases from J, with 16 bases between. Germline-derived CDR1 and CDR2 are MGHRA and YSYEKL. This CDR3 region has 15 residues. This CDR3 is CASSRTLTHTGELFF. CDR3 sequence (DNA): TGCGCCAGCAGTCGGACTTTAACACATACCGGGGAGCTGTTTTTT.

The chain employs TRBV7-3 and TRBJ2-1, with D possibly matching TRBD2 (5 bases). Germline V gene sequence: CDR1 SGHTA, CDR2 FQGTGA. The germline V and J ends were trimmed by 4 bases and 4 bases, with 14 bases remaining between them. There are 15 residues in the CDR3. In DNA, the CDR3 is TGTGCCAGCAGCTCTCAACCCGGACTGTACAATGAGCAGTTCTTC. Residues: CASSSQPGLYNEQFF.

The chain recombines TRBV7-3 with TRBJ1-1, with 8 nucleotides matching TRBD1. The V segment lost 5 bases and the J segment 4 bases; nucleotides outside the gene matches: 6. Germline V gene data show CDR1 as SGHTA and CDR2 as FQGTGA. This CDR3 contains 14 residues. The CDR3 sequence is CASSVDRGSTEAFF. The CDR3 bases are TGTGCCAGCAGCGTAGACAGGGGTAGCACTGAAGCTTTCTTT.

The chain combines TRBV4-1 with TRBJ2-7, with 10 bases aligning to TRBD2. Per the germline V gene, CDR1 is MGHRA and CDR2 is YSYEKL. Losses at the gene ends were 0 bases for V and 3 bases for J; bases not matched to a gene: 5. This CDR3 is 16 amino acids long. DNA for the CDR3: TGCGCCAGCAGCCAAGATGGAGGACTAGCGGTCTACGAGCAGTACTTC. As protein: CASSQDGGLAVYEQYF.

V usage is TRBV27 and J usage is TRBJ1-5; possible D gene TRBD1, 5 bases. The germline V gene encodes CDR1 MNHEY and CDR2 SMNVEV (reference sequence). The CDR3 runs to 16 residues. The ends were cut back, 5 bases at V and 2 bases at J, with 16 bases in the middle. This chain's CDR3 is CASSPRQSLGNQPQHF. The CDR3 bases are TGTGCCAGCAGTCCACGACAGTCTCTAGGCAATCAGCCCCAGCATTTT.

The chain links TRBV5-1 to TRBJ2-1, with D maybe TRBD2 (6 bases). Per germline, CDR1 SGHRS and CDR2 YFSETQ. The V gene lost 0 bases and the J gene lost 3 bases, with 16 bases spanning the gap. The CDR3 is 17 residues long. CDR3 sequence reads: CASSLGGIAEHYNEQFF. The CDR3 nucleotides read TGCGCCAGCAGCTTGGGCGGAATAGCGGAACACTACAATGAGCAGTTCTTC.

CDR3 in DNA: TGCGCCAGCAGTCAAGACCGAGGTACCCCCTACAATGAGCAGTTCTTC. As protein: CASSQDRGTPYNEQFF. The genes are TRBV23-1 and TRBJ2-1; D unclear. TRBV23-1 is an open reading frame, and its role is uncertain. Between the trimmed V and J ends, which lost 2 bases and 2 bases, there was a span of 13 bases. The CDR3 sequence is 16 residues long.

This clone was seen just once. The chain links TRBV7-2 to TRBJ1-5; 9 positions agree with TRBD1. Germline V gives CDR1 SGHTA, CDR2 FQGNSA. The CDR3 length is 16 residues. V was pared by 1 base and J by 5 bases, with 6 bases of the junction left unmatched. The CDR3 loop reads CASSLEGTGRDQPQHF. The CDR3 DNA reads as TGTGCCAGCAGCTTAGAGGGGACAGGGAGGGATCAGCCCCAGCATTTT. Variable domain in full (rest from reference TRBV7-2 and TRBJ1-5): GAGVSQSPSNKVTEKGKDVELRCDPISGHTALYWYRQSLGQGLEFLIYFQGNSAPDKSGLPSDRFSAERTGGSVSTLTIQRTQQEDSAVYLCASSLEGTGRDQPQHFGDGTRLSIL.

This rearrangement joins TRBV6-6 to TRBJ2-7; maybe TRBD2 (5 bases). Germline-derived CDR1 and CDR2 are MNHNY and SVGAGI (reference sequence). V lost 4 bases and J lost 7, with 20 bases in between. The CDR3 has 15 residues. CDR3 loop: CASSSVAPPGGEQYF. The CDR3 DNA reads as TGTGCCAGCAGTTCTGTGGCGCCCCCGGGCGGGGAGCAGTACTTC.

CDR3 coding DNA: TGCGCCAGCAGCTTTGGACAGGCGAACCCTGGAAACACCATATATTTT. This encodes CASSFGQANPGNTIYF. The chain couples TRBV5-1 to TRBJ1-3; TRBD1 agrees at 7 bases. The CDR3 has 16 amino acids. The V and J ends lost 2 bases and 2 bases, in that order; junction bases with no gene match: 7. CDR1 and CDR2 (germline): SGHRS, YFSETQ.

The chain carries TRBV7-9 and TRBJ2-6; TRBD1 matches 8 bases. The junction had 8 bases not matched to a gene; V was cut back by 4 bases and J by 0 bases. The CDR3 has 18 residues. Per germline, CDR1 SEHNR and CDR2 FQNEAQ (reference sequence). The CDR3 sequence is CASSWTGTGYSGANVLTF. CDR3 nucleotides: TGTGCCAGCAGCTGGACCGGGACAGGATACTCTGGGGCCAACGTCCTGACTTTC.

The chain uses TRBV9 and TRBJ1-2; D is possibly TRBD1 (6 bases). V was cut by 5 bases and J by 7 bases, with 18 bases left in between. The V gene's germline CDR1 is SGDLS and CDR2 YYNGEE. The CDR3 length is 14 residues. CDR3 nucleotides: TGTGCCAGCAGAGGGCCTCTGGGGGGGGCTGGCTACACCTTC. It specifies CASRGPLGGAGYTF. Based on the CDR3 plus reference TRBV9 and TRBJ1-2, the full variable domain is DSGVTQTPKHLITATGQRVTLRCSPRSGDLSVYWYQQSLDQGLQFLIQYYNGEERAKGNILERFSAQQFPDLHSELNLSSLELGDSALYFCASRGPLGGAGYTFGSGTRLTVV.

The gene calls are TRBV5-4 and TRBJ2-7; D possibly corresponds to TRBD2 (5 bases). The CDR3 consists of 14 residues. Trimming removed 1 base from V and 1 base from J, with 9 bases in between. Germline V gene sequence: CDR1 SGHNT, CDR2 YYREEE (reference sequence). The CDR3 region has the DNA TGTGCCAGCAGCTTGAGCGGAGCGTCCTACGAGCAGTACTTC. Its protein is CASSLSGASYEQYF.

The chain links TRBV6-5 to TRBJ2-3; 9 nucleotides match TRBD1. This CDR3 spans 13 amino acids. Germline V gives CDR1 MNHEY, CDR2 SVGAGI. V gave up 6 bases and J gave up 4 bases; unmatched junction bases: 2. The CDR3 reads CASRRQGADTQYF. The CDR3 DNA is TGTGCCAGCAGAAGACAGGGGGCAGATACGCAGTATTTT.

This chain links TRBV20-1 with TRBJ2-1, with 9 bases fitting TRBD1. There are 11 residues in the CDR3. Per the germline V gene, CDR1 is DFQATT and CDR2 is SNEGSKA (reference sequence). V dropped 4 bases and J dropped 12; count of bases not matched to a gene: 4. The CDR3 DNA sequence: TGCAGTGCTATTGCGGGACAGGGGCAGTTCTTC. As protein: CSAIAGQGQFF.

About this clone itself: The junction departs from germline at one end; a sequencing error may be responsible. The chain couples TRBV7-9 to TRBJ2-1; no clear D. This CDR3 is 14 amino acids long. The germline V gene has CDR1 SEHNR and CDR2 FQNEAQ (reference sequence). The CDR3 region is CASSVARSYNEQFF. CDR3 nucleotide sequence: TGTGCCAGCAGCGTAGCTCGCTCCTACAATGAGCAGTTCTTC.

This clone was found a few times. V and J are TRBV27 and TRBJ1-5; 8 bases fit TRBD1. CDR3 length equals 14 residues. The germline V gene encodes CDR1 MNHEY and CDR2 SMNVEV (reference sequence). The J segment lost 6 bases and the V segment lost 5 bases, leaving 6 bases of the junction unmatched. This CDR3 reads CASSPWTGSQPQHF. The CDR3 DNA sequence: TGTGCCAGCAGTCCCTGGACAGGGAGTCAGCCCCAGCATTTT.

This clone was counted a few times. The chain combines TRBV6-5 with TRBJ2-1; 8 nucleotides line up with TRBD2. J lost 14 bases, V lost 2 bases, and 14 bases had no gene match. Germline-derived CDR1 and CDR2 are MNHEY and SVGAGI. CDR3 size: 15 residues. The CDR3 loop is CASSYEPTPTGGEFF. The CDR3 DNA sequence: TGTGCCAGCAGTTACGAGCCCACGCCCACGGGAGGGGAGTTCTTC.

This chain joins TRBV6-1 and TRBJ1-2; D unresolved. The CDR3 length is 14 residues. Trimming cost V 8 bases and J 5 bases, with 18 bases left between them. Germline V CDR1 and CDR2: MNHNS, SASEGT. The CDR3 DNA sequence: TGTGCCAGCTCCTATGACGGAGGCGGATATGGCTACACCTTC. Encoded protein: CASSYDGGGYGYTF.

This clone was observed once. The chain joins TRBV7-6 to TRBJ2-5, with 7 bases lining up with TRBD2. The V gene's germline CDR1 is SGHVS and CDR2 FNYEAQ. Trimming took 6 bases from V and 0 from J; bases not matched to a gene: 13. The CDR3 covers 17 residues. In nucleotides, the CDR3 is TGTGCCAGCAGTTACTCCGAGACTAGCCTTTACCAAGAGACCCAGTACTTC. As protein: CASSYSETSLYQETQYF. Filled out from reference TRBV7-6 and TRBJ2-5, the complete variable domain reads GAGVSQSPRYKVTKRGQDVALRCDPISGHVSLYWYRQALGQGPEFLTYFNYEAQQDKSGLPNDRFSAERPEGSISTLTIQRTEQRDSAMYRCASSYSETSLYQETQYFGPGTRLLVL.

The CDR3 reads CASSFDRGRTEAFF. CDR3 DNA: TGTGCCAGCAGTTTCGACAGGGGAAGGACCGAAGCTTTCTTT. The rearrangement uses TRBV6-1 and TRBJ1-1; TRBD1 matches at 8 bases. Trimming cost V 5 bases and J 8 bases; bases outside gene matches: 10. There are 14 residues in the CDR3. Germline-derived CDR1 and CDR2 are MNHNS and SASEGT.

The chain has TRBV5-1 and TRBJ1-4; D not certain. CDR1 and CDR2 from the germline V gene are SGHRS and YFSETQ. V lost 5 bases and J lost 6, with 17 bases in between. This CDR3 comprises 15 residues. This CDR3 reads CASSEGTAGDEKLFF. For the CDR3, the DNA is TGCGCCAGCAGTGAGGGCACAGCGGGAGATGAAAAACTGTTTTTT. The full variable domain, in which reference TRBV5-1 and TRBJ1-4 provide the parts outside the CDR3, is KAGVTQTPRYLIKTRGQQVTLSCSPISGHRSVSWYQQTPGQGLQFLFEYFSETQRNKGNFPGRFSGRQFSNSRSEMNVSTLELGDSALYLCASSEGTAGDEKLFFGSGTQLSVL.

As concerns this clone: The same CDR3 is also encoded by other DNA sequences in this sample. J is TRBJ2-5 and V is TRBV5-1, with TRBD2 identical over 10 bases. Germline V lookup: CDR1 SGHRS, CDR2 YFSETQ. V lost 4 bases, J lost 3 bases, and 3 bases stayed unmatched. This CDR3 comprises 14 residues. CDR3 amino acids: CASSPSGREETQYF. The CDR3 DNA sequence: TGCGCCAGCAGCCCAAGCGGGAGGGAAGAGACCCAGTACTTC. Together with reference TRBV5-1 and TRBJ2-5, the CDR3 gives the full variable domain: KAGVTQTPRYLIKTRGQQVTLSCSPISGHRSVSWYQQTPGQGLQFLFEYFSETQRNKGNFPGRFSGRQFSNSRSEMNVSTLELGDSALYLCASSPSGREETQYFGPGTRLLVL.